Following are 8 T cell receptor beta chains from one sample sequenced in a study of T cells in Graves' hyperthyroidism and ophthalmopathy. RNA transcripts gave rise to amplified TCR beta CDR3 regions. The HTBI primer set drove a first-round RT-PCR of the TCR CDR3. MiXCR was run by TCRdb on the multiplex PCR reads, yielding one entry per CDR3 protein. In the table there are some 690,000 distinct CDR3 sequences, roughly 17% of which are singletons. The sample taken for sequencing was blood. Receptors were obtained from a man between 45 and 60 years old with Graves' hyperthyroidism.

This clonotype turned up a few times. The chain joins TRBV20-1 to TRBJ2-7; D ambiguous. The V and J ends lost 6 bases and 2 bases respectively, with 11 bases between them. Germline CDR1 DFQATT, CDR2 SNEGSKA (reference sequence). The CDR3 has 12 residues. DNA of the CDR3: TGCAGTGCCCGCCCGGATACCTACGAGCAGTACTTC. This encodes CSARPDTYEQYF.

This clonotype occurred many times. A junction end diverges from the germline sequence, so it may reflect a read error. The chain has TRBV7-9 and TRBJ1-1, with D unresolved. Germline V lookup: CDR1 SEHNR, CDR2 FQNEAQ (reference sequence). The CDR3 runs 13 residues. Here the CDR3 DNA reads TGTGCCAGCAGTTTAGCCCAAGGCACTGAAGCTTTCTTT. Translating gives CASSLAQGTEAFF.

This clonotype was recorded many times. The V and J genes are TRBV12-3 or TRBV12-4 and TRBJ2-5; 10 bases are shared with TRBD2. The CDR3 extends over 15 amino acids. The ends lost 1 base at V and 5 bases at J; junction bases unmatched: 4. The CDR3 DNA reads TGTGCCAGCAGTTTAGTCCTAGCGGGAGCGGAGACCCAGTACTTC. This gives the protein CASSLVLAGAETQYF.

This clonotype was observed a handful of times. The rearrangement links TRBV27 to TRBJ1-4, with D possibly matching TRBD1 (5 bases). V was trimmed by 2 bases and J by 7 bases, leaving 14 bases between them. The CDR3 runs to 15 residues. From germline, CDR1 is MNHEY and CDR2 SMNVEV (reference sequence). The CDR3 DNA is TGTGCCAGCAGTTTACGTTGGGGGATGGGTGAAAAACTGTTTTTT. Translation gives CASSLRWGMGEKLFF.

The J gene is TRBJ2-7, the V gene TRBV5-6; 10 bases agree with TRBD1. The CDR3 is 15 amino acids. Trimming at V came to 4 bases and at J to 5 bases, leaving 9 bases not matched to a gene. In germline, CDR1 is SGHDT, CDR2 YYEEEE. The CDR3 DNA reads TGTGCCAGCAGCGGCGCTACGACAGGGGGCCACGAGCAGTACTTC. Translated, it gives CASSGATTGGHEQYF.

This clonotype was counted at least ten times. The chain uses TRBV13 and TRBJ1-1; 7 bases match TRBD1. This CDR3 comprises 15 residues. Germline trimming cut 5 bases from V and 5 bases from J; bases unmatched to any gene: 11. Germline V lookup: CDR1 PRHDT, CDR2 FYEKMQ (reference sequence). The CDR3 DNA follows: TGTGCCAGCAGCGCGACAGGGATTAATCGGACTGAAGCTTTCTTT. As protein: CASSATGINRTEAFF.

The chain has TRBV7-3 and TRBJ2-2, with D unresolved. This CDR3 spans 16 amino acids. V lost 1 base and J lost 4, with 13 bases in between. Germline V gene data show CDR1 as SGHTA and CDR2 as FQGTGA. The CDR3 reads CASSLRQETSTGELFF. For the CDR3, the DNA is TGTGCCAGCAGCTTAAGGCAGGAGACCTCCACCGGGGAGCTGTTTTTT. Together with reference TRBV7-3 and TRBJ2-2, the CDR3 gives the full variable domain: GAGVSQTPSNKVTEKGKYVELRCDPISGHTALYWYRQSLGQGPEFLIYFQGTGAADDSGLPNDRFFAVRPEGSVSTLKIQRTERGDSAVYLCASSLRQETSTGELFFGEGSRLTVL.

Many counts were recorded for this clonotype. The V gene is TRBV3-1, the J gene TRBJ2-1, with 11 bases lining up with TRBD2. CDR3 size: 16 residues. V gave up 4 bases and J gave up 3 bases; unmatched junction bases: 5. In germline, CDR1 is LGHDT, CDR2 YNNKEL (reference sequence). The CDR3 loop reads CASSPPGLAVYNEQFF. The CDR3, as DNA: TGTGCCAGCAGCCCCCCGGGACTAGCGGTCTACAATGAGCAGTTCTTC.